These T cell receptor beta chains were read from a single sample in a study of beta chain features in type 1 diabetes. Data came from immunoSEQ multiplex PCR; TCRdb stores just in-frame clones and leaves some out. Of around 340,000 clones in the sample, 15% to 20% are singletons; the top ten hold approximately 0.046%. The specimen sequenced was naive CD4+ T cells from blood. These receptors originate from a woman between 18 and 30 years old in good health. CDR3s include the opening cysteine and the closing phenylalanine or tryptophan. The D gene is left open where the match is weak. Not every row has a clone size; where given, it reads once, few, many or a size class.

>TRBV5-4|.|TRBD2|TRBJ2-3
TGTGCCAGCAGCTTGCGCGCGGGGGGGCATACAGATACGCAGTATTTT
CASSLRAGGHTDTQYF
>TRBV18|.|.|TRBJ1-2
TGTGCCAGCTCACCGACGGGAGGGTCTTATGGCTACACCTTC
CASSPTGGSYGYTF
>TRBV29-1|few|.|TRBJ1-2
TGCAGCGTTGGAGACCGGGTCTATGGCTACACCTTC
CSVGDRVYGYTF
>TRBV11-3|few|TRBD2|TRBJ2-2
TGTGCCAGCAGCCCAGGACTAGCGGTTCGTGGGGAGCTGTTTTTT
CASSPGLAVRGELFF
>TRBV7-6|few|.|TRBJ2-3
TGTGCCAGCGCCCAGCGGGGCACAGATACGCAGTATTTT
CASAQRGTDTQYF
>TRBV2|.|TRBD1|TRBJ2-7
TGTGCCAGCAGTGAACTGGGGGACAGGGGATACGAGCAGTACTTC
CASSELGDRGYEQYF
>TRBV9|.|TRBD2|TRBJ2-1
TGTGCCAGCAGCGTAGTGGCTAGCGGGAACAATGAGCAGTTCTTC
CASSVVASGNNEQFF
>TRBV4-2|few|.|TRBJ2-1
TGTGCCAGCAGCGGAACTAGGCACGGATACAATGAGCAGTTCTTC
CASSGTRHGYNEQFF
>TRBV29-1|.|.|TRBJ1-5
TGCAGCGTTGAAGAGGGGCGGAGAAATCAGCCCCAGCATTTT
CSVEEGRRNQPQHF
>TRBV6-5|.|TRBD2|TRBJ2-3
TGTGCCAGCAGTTACGGGACTAGCGGGGACACAGATACGCAGTATTTT
CASSYGTSGDTDTQYF
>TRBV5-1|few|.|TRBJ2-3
TGCGCCAGCAGCTTCGGGGTCACAGATACGCAGTATTTT
CASSFGVTDTQYF
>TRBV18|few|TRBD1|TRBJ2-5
TGTGCCAGCTCACCAAACGGACAGGGGGAGACCCAGTACTTC
CASSPNGQGETQYF
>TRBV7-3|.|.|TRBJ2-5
TGTGCCAGCAGCTTAATCGGCGGGGCAGGGGGAGAGACCCAGTACTTC
CASSLIGGAGGETQYF
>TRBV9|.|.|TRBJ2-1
TGTGCCAGCACCCGAGGGGGGGGCGCGGAGAATGAGCAGTTCTTC
CASTRGGGAENEQFF
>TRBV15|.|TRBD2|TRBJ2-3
TGTGCCACCAGCAGGGAGATTAGCGGGCGGACAGATACGCAGTATTTT
CATSREISGRTDTQYF
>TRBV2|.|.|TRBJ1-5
TGTGCCAGCAGACAGGTGCCAAATCAGCCCCAGCATTTT
CASRQVPNQPQHF
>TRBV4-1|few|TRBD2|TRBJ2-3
TGCGCCAGCAGCCGTCTTGGCGGGGGGAACACAGATACGCAGTATTTT
CASSRLGGGNTDTQYF
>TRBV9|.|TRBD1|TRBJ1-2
TGTGCCAGCAGCCGGGACAGGGGATCTGGCTACACCTTC
CASSRDRGSGYTF
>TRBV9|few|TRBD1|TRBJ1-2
TGTGCCAGCAGCGCCCCAGGGACAGGGGCCCATGGCTACACCTTC
CASSAPGTGAHGYTF
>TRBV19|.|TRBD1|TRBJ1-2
TGTGCCAGAGACGGGACAGGCGACTATGGCTACACCTTC
CARDGTGDYGYTF
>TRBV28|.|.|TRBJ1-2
TGTGCCAGCAGTTTGGGAGGGCTTGAGGGGAGGGATGGCTACACCTTC
CASSLGGLEGRDGYTF
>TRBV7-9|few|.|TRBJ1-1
TGTGCCAGCAGTTTTAAACAGGGAGTGAACACTGAAGCTTTCTTT
CASSFKQGVNTEAFF
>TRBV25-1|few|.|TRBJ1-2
TGTGCCAGCAGTGAATCAGCGCGCGGCTACACCTTC
CASSESARGYTF
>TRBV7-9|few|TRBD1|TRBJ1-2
TGTGCCAGCAGCATGACTGGACAGGGAGCAAACTATGGCTACACCTTC
CASSMTGQGANYGYTF
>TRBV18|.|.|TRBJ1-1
TGTGCCAGCTCACCAGTGGGGGAGGCTGAAGCTTTCTTT
CASSPVGEAEAFF
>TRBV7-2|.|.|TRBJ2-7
TGTGCCAGCAGCTTAACAGCCTACGAGCAGTACTTC
CASSLTAYEQYF
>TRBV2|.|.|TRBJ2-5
TGTGCCAGCAAGCTGCCCCGGGCCCTTGGGAGCGAGACCCAGTACTTC
CASKLPRALGSETQYF
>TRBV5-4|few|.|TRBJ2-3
TGTGCCAGCAGCCGCGGGGGCGGGAGAACAGATACGCAGTATTTT
CASSRGGGRTDTQYF
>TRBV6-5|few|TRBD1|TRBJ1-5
TGTGCCAGCAGGAGTACAGGGGGCAGTCAGCCCCAGCATTTT
CASRSTGGSQPQHF
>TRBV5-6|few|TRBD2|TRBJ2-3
TGTGCCAGCAACCCCGGGGGACTAGCTGGGGATACGCAGTATTTT
CASNPGGLAGDTQYF